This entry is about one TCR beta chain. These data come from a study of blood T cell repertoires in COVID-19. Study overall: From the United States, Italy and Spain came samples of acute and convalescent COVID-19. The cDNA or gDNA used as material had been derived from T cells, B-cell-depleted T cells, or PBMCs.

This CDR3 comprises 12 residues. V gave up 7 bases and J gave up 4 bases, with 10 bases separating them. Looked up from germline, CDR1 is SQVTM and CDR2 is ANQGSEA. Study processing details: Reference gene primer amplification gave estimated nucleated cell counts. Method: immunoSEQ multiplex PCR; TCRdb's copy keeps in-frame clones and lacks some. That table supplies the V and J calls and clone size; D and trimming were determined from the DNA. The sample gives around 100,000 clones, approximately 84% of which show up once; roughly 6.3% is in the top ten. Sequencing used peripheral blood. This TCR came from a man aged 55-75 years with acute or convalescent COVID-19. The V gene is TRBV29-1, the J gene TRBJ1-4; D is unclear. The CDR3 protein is CSGVGDNEKLFF. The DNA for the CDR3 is TGCAGCGGGGTCGGGGATAATGAAAAACTGTTTTTT.